These T cell receptor beta chains were read from a single sample in a study of brain T cells in children with intractable seizures. Data came from immunoSEQ multiplex PCR; TCRdb stores just in-frame clones and leaves some out. The sample has tens of thousands of clones; approximately 94% are singletons. The sequences come from peripheral blood, collected at surgery. These TCRs come from a boy younger than two with tuberous sclerosis and intractable seizures. CDR3s include the opening cysteine and the closing phenylalanine or tryptophan. The order of the fields is V gene, clone size, J gene, D gene, CDR3 protein, CDR3 DNA. The D gene is left open where the match is weak. Clone size, where shown, is once, few, many, or a class for clones that have expanded.

v_call: TRBV19; clone_size: -; j_call: TRBJ2-1; d_call: -; cdr3_aa: CASSPLGPLYNEQFF; cdr3_nt: TGTGCCAGTAGTCCCCTTGGACCTCTATACAATGAGCAGTTCTTC
v_call: TRBV10-3; clone_size: -; j_call: TRBJ1-5; d_call: TRBD1; cdr3_aa: CAIRGQGSQQPQHF; cdr3_nt: TGTGCCATCAGGGGACAGGGTAGTCAGCAGCCCCAGCATTTT
v_call: TRBV9; clone_size: -; j_call: TRBJ1-2; d_call: -; cdr3_aa: CASSVAAAQVEGGYTF; cdr3_nt: TGTGCCAGCAGCGTAGCGGCGGCTCAGGTAGAGGGTGGCTACACCTTC
v_call: TRBV7-9; clone_size: -; j_call: TRBJ1-2; d_call: TRBD1; cdr3_aa: CASSPLRQGGYTF; cdr3_nt: TGTGCCAGCAGCCCCCTCCGACAGGGTGGCTACACCTTC
v_call: TRBV7-2; clone_size: -; j_call: TRBJ2-1; d_call: -; cdr3_aa: CASSLVATNEQFF; cdr3_nt: TGTGCCAGCAGCTTAGTGGCTACCAATGAGCAGTTCTTC
v_call: TRBV29-1; clone_size: -; j_call: TRBJ1-1; d_call: TRBD1; cdr3_aa: CSVGQGTTKEAFF; cdr3_nt: TGCAGCGTTGGACAGGGGACGACGAAGGAAGCTTTCTTT
v_call: TRBV13; clone_size: -; j_call: TRBJ2-7; d_call: -; cdr3_aa: CASSPRDANEQYF; cdr3_nt: TGTGCCAGCAGCCCGCGGGACGCCAACGAGCAGTACTTC
v_call: TRBV3-1/TRBV3-2; clone_size: -; j_call: TRBJ1-2; d_call: -; cdr3_aa: CASSQTNYGYTF; cdr3_nt: TGTGCCAGCAGCCAAACTAACTATGGCTACACCTTC
v_call: TRBV6-5; clone_size: -; j_call: TRBJ2-1; d_call: TRBD2; cdr3_aa: CASTRLAGVGEQFF; cdr3_nt: TGTGCCAGCACTAGACTAGCGGGAGTGGGTGAGCAGTTCTTC
v_call: TRBV7-6; clone_size: -; j_call: TRBJ2-7; d_call: -; cdr3_aa: CASSLGDGRDYEQYF; cdr3_nt: TGTGCCAGCAGCTTAGGGGATGGGCGGGACTACGAGCAGTACTTC
v_call: TRBV9; clone_size: once; j_call: TRBJ1-2; d_call: -; cdr3_aa: CASSVDVDSRGYTF; cdr3_nt: TGTGCCAGCAGCGTAGACGTGGACAGCAGAGGCTACACCTTC
v_call: TRBV5-6; clone_size: few; j_call: TRBJ2-3; d_call: -; cdr3_aa: CASSLQGPTDTQYF; cdr3_nt: TGTGCCAGCAGCTTGCAGGGCCCCACAGATACGCAGTATTTT
v_call: TRBV21-1; clone_size: -; j_call: TRBJ2-5; d_call: -; cdr3_aa: CASPRVAGRGETQYF; cdr3_nt: TGTGCCAGCCCCAGGGTAGCAGGGCGAGGGGAGACCCAGTACTTC
v_call: TRBV2; clone_size: few; j_call: TRBJ2-3; d_call: TRBD1; cdr3_aa: CASRRRTGNADTQYF; cdr3_nt: TGTGCCAGCAGGCGACGGACAGGGAATGCAGATACGCAGTATTTT
v_call: TRBV3-1/TRBV3-2; clone_size: -; j_call: TRBJ2-5; d_call: -; cdr3_aa: CASSPGRGLQETQYF; cdr3_nt: TGTGCCAGCAGCCCCGGTCGCGGGCTTCAAGAGACCCAGTACTTC
v_call: TRBV10-2; clone_size: -; j_call: TRBJ2-7; d_call: TRBD2; cdr3_aa: CASRTSGGGYEQYF; cdr3_nt: TGCGCCAGCAGAACTAGCGGGGGAGGCTACGAGCAGTACTTC